The 28 T cell receptor beta chains below all came from one sample that was sequenced in a study of shared clonotypes between healthy human individuals (TCRdb year 2020). The receptor library was made with the immunoSEQ multiplex PCR assay. Held by TCRdb, this immuneACCESS table contains in-frame sequences only and omits some clones. Under half of the omission traces to an unresolved V gene where checked; the cause of the rest is unknown. The sample table shows more than 450,000 clones, and about four fifths are seen once. The ten biggest clones cover 13% of the sample. The sample consisted of PBMCs. Receptor source: a woman aged 40 to 50 in good health. Some clones in this sample may be carry-over from other donors' samples.

V and J are TRBV29-1 and TRBJ2-2; 9 nucleotides line up with TRBD1. V lost 7 bases and J lost 1; bases outside the gene matches: 4. The length of the CDR3 is 14 residues. Germline CDR1 reads SQVTM; CDR2 reads ANQGSEA. The CDR3 nucleotides read TGCAGCGCTAACAGGGGGCAGAACACCGGGGAGCTGTTTTTT. Protein sequence: CSANRGQNTGELFF.

J is TRBJ1-2 and V is TRBV5-4; maybe TRBD1 (6 bases). With 2 bases removed from V and 5 bases from J, the gap between germline ends came to 13 bases. Germline CDR1 and CDR2: SGHNT and YYREEE (reference sequence). This CDR3 is 14 amino acids long. CDR3 amino acids: CASSFPGEGYGYTF. In DNA, the CDR3 is TGTGCCAGCAGCTTCCCAGGGGAGGGGTATGGCTACACCTTC.

This sequence joins TRBV6-1 and TRBJ2-5; 8 nucleotides agree with TRBD2. This CDR3 is built from 14 residues. Germline CDR1 reads MNHNS; CDR2 reads SASEGT. V was clipped by 1 base and J by 5 bases; unmatched bases: 3. CDR3 sequence (DNA): TGTGCCAGCAGTGAAGGAGCGGGAGTCGAGACCCAGTACTTC. It codes for CASSEGAGVETQYF.

This clone was observed a few times. The gene calls are TRBV30 and TRBJ1-1; maybe TRBD1 (5 bases). The CDR3 has 11 amino acids. Looked up from germline, CDR1 is GTSNPN and CDR2 is SVGIG (reference sequence). Trimming removed 8 bases at V and 1 base at J, with 8 bases between. CDR3 in DNA: TGTGCCGTTAGGGGGAACACTGAAGCTTTCTTT. Its translation is CAVRGNTEAFF.

The chain carries TRBV10-3 and TRBJ1-1; a possible D gene is TRBD1 (5 bases). Trimming cost V 2 bases and J 10 bases, with 14 bases left between them. This CDR3 comprises 13 residues. CDR1 ENHRY and CDR2 SYGVKD come from the germline V gene. CDR3 protein: CAISERGWAGAFF. The CDR3 DNA reads TGTGCCATCAGTGAGAGGGGCTGGGCAGGAGCTTTCTTT.

The chain couples TRBV5-8 to TRBJ1-3; D ambiguous. The germline V gene has CDR1 SGHTS and CDR2 YDEGEE. The CDR3 contains 14 residues. With 2 bases removed from V and 3 bases from J, the gap between germline ends came to 9 bases. Here the CDR3 reads CASSFVGIGNTIYF. The CDR3 DNA reads TGTGCCAGCAGCTTTGTGGGGATTGGAAACACCATATATTTT.

The rearrangement links TRBV5-5 to TRBJ1-4; D gene unclear. Trimming removed 1 base at V and 5 bases at J, with 15 bases between. The germline CDR1 and CDR2 sequences are SGHKS and YYEKEE (reference sequence). The length of the CDR3 is 16 residues. CDR3 protein: CASSLFTGVVNEKLFF. CDR3 sequence (DNA): TGTGCCAGCAGCTTGTTTACCGGGGTAGTCAATGAAAAACTGTTTTTT.

V gene TRBV7-2 combines with J gene TRBJ2-5; 10 bases fit TRBD2. The CDR3 sequence is 16 residues long. Germline V CDR1 and CDR2: SGHTA, FQGNSA. After removal of 1 base from V and 4 bases from J, the junction contained 6 bases not matched to a gene. The CDR3 region has the DNA TGTGCCAGCAGCTTAGGGCTAGCGGGAGCCCGAGAGACCCAGTACTTC. It codes for CASSLGLAGARETQYF.

This clone was counted between two and nine times. In the same sample, other DNA sequences code for this CDR3. This rearrangement joins TRBV11-2 to TRBJ2-7, with unresolved D. Germline V CDR1 and CDR2: SGHAT, FQNNGV. V lost 1 base and J 1 base, leaving 2 bases between the germline ends. The CDR3 totals 12 residues. This CDR3 is CASSLGSYEQYF. CDR3 in DNA: TGTGCCAGCAGCTTAGGGTCCTACGAGCAGTACTTC.

The rearrangement joins TRBV9 to TRBJ2-2, with a weak D call TRBD1 (6 bases). The CDR3 is 14 amino acids. Germline values: CDR1 SGDLS, CDR2 YYNGEE. With 4 bases removed from V and 4 bases from J, the gap between germline ends came to 11 bases. The CDR3 region is CASSFTGSTGELFF. CDR3 coding DNA: TGTGCCAGCAGCTTTACAGGGAGCACCGGGGAGCTGTTTTTT.

CDR3: CSATGDGAFF. The CDR3 coding sequence is TGCAGTGCGACCGGGGATGGAGCTTTCTTT. V and J are TRBV29-1 and TRBJ1-1; D unresolved. The CDR3 is 10 residues long. Per germline, CDR1 SQVTM and CDR2 ANQGSEA.

The J gene is TRBJ1-4, the V gene TRBV28; D not certain. Trimming pared 5 bases from V and 6 bases from J, leaving 16 bases between. Germline lookup yields CDR1 MDHEN and CDR2 SYDVKM. The CDR3 consists of 15 residues. DNA for the CDR3: TGTGCCAGCAGTCCCAATGGAGGGAGGGATGAAAAACTGTTTTTT. Its protein product is CASSPNGGRDEKLFF.

This clone was recorded only once. V usage is TRBV7-3 and J usage is TRBJ2-2, with 7 bases identical to TRBD1. The CDR3 runs 15 residues. The V gene's germline CDR1 is SGHTA and CDR2 FQGTGA. V shed 5 bases, J shed 0 bases, and the junction held 3 bases outside the gene matches. CDR3 region: CASSEQGTNTGELFF. The CDR3, as DNA: TGTGCCAGCAGCGAACAGGGGACGAACACCGGGGAGCTGTTTTTT.

This clone has a single count. V and J are TRBV5-1 and TRBJ2-1, with TRBD2 matching over 14 bases. There are 17 residues in the CDR3. The trim removed 0 bases at V and 7 bases at J, leaving 6 bases unmatched. Germline values: CDR1 SGHRS, CDR2 YFSETQ. CDR3: CASSLGLAGGPGNEQFF. For the CDR3, the DNA is TGCGCCAGCAGCTTGGGACTAGCGGGAGGGCCGGGGAATGAGCAGTTCTTC.

V usage is TRBV7-6 and J usage is TRBJ2-2, with D unclear. Germline assignment: CDR1 SGHVS and CDR2 FNYEAQ. Deletions cut 1 base from V and 7 bases from J, with 7 bases between. The length of the CDR3 is 13 residues. CDR3 sequence: CASSLEVGGELFF. The CDR3 nucleotides read TGTGCCAGCAGCTTAGAGGTTGGCGGGGAGCTGTTTTTT.

The J gene is TRBJ1-5, the V gene TRBV10-3; 7 nucleotides match TRBD1. This CDR3 comprises 14 residues. V shed 5 bases, J shed 7 bases, and the junction held 8 bases outside the gene matches. The germline CDR1 and CDR2 sequences are ENHRY and SYGVKD. CDR3 protein: CAISPEGGDQPQHF. The CDR3 coding sequence is TGTGCCATCAGTCCGGAAGGGGGCGACCAGCCCCAGCATTTT.

The V and J genes are TRBV7-3 and TRBJ2-2; 13 bases match TRBD2. Trimming took 5 bases from V and 8 from J; bases not matched to a gene: 5. Germline V gene sequence: CDR1 SGHTA, CDR2 FQGTGA. The CDR3 has 15 amino acids. Here the CDR3 DNA reads TGTGCCAGCAGCGCCGGACTAGCGGGAGCGGGGGAGCTGTTTTTT. Translation: CASSAGLAGAGELFF.

The chain links TRBV27 to TRBJ2-5, with TRBD1 matching over 10 bases. The end of the DNA aligns better with TRBJ2-7, so the J call may be wrong. The CDR3 totals 15 residues. Germline V CDR1 and CDR2: MNHEY, SMNVEV (reference sequence). CDR3 loop: CASSLVGTGAYEQYF. The CDR3, as DNA: TGTGCCAGCAGTTTGGTCGGGACAGGGGCCTACGAGCAGTACTTC.

This CDR3 is CASSFTGTGGYTF. DNA for the CDR3: TGTGCCAGCAGTTTTACAGGGACAGGAGGCTACACCTTC. The chain combines TRBV6-6 with TRBJ1-2, with 8 bases aligning to TRBD1. The CDR3 length is 13 residues. V was pared by 4 bases and J by 8 bases, with 6 bases of the junction left unmatched. Per germline, CDR1 MNHNY and CDR2 SVGAGI (reference sequence).

The chain links TRBV5-1 to TRBJ2-1; possibly TRBD1 or TRBD2 for D (5 bases each). This CDR3 contains 15 residues. The germline V gene has CDR1 SGHRS and CDR2 YFSETQ. Trimming removed 0 bases from V and 6 bases from J, with 13 bases in between. Here the CDR3 reads CASSLEGPVTNEQFF. CDR3 DNA: TGCGCCAGCAGCTTGGAGGGACCGGTCACCAATGAGCAGTTCTTC. Complete variable domain (other parts from reference TRBV5-1 and TRBJ2-1): KAGVTQTPRYLIKTRGQQVTLSCSPISGHRSVSWYQQTPGQGLQFLFEYFSETQRNKGNFPGRFSGRQFSNSRSEMNVSTLELGDSALYLCASSLEGPVTNEQFFGPGTRLTVL.

V gene TRBV5-4 combines with J gene TRBJ2-3; 9 bases line up with TRBD2. CDR1 is SGHNT and CDR2 is YYREEE in the germline V gene (reference sequence). Losses at the gene ends were 3 bases for V and 3 bases for J; bases not matched to a gene: 8. The CDR3 spans 16 residues. The CDR3 reads CASSSVSGRDTDTQYF. The CDR3 nucleotides are TGTGCCAGCAGCTCCGTTAGCGGGAGAGATACAGATACGCAGTATTTT. Full variable domain (rest looked up from reference TRBV5-4 and TRBJ2-3): ETGVTQSPTHLIKTRGQQVTLRCSSQSGHNTVSWYQQALGQGPQFIFQYYREEENGRGNFPPRFSGLQFPNYSSELNVNALELDDSALYLCASSSVSGRDTDTQYFGPGTRLTVL.

Comments on this clone: This same CDR3 is encoded by further DNA sequences in the sample. The chain joins TRBV18 to TRBJ2-2, with TRBD2 matching 8 bases. The CDR3 is made up of 14 amino acids. V lost 3 bases, J lost 3 bases, and 0 bases stayed unmatched. CDR1 is KGHSH, CDR2 LQKENI, per germline. The CDR3, as DNA: TGTGCCAGCTCACCGCGGGGGGACACCGGGGAGCTGTTTTTT. Its translation: CASSPRGDTGELFF.

The chain links TRBV27 to TRBJ1-5; D perhaps matches TRBD1 (5 bases). Trimming cost V 7 bases and J 2 bases, with 12 bases left between them. Germline lookup yields CDR1 MNHEY and CDR2 SMNVEV (reference sequence). This CDR3 comprises 14 residues. The CDR3 coding sequence is TGTGCCAGCAAGCAGGGTGTCGGCAATCAGCCCCAGCATTTT. Its translation is CASKQGVGNQPQHF.

V is TRBV25-1 and J is TRBJ2-7; 12 bases are a match to TRBD1. V was pared by 1 base and J by 5 bases, with 6 bases of the junction left unmatched. The CDR3 consists of 16 residues. Germline V gene lookup returns CDR1 MGHDK and CDR2 SYGVNS. The CDR3 nucleotides read TGTGCCAGCAGTGAATGGGGGGACAGGGGGCGGGACGAGCAGTACTTC. It codes for CASSEWGDRGRDEQYF.

The chain recombines TRBV5-1 with TRBJ2-7, with TRBD1 identical over 8 bases. V dropped 1 base and J dropped 5; count of bases not matched to a gene: 11. The CDR3 is made up of 16 amino acids. The germline gives CDR1 SGHRS, CDR2 YFSETQ. Written as DNA, the CDR3 is TGCGCCAGCAGCTTGTCAGGGACAGGCTCTCCCCACGAGCAGTACTTC. This gives the protein CASSLSGTGSPHEQYF.

The chain joins TRBV7-9 to TRBJ2-5; 7 bases agree with TRBD2. Gene TRBJ2-7 matches the end of the DNA better, so the J call may be wrong. The germline V gene has CDR1 SEHNR and CDR2 FQNEAQ (reference sequence). This CDR3 has 13 amino acids. CDR3 protein: CASSPKRDYEQYF. CDR3 DNA: TGTGCCAGCAGCCCGAAGCGGGACTACGAGCAGTACTTC.

The chain has TRBV27 and TRBJ1-1; D not certain. This CDR3 is built from 12 residues. Germline-derived CDR1 and CDR2 are MNHEY and SMNVEV (reference sequence). Trimming removed 6 bases from V and 4 bases from J, with 9 bases in between. The CDR3 nucleotides read TGTGCCAGCAGCCACCTGGGCACTGAAGCTTTCTTT. The encoded protein is CASSHLGTEAFF.

The chain is built from TRBV11-2 and TRBJ2-5; 13 bases line up with TRBD2. The J segment lost 7 bases and the V segment lost 4 bases, leaving 6 bases of the junction unmatched. The CDR3 sequence is 15 residues long. Germline CDR1 is SGHAT and CDR2 is FQNNGV. The CDR3 DNA sequence: TGTGCCAGCAGCTCGGGACTAGCGGGGCACGGGACCCAGTACTTC. Its translation: CASSSGLAGHGTQYF.